The 26 T cell receptor beta chains reported below all come from one sample, sequenced in a study of early T cells in non-severe SARS-CoV-2 infection. TCRdb reanalysed the 5' RACE reads using MiXCR and keeps one entry per CDR3 protein. The table has under 60,000 distinct CDR3 sequences, 5.6% seen once. The sequencing input was whole blood. These receptors originate from an adult who was a healthcare worker with PCR-confirmed SARS-CoV-2 infection or an uninfected control (not recorded which).

This clonotype was found a few times. V and J are TRBV6-2 or TRBV6-3 and TRBJ2-4; either TRBD1 or TRBD2 may fit D (5 bases each). V was shortened by 7 bases and J by 0 bases, with 16 bases between the two germline ends. Germline CDR1 reads MNHEY; CDR2 reads SVGEGT. This CDR3 comprises 16 residues. CDR3 in DNA: TGTGCCAGCAAAGAAGTTTGGGGGTCAGCCAAAAACATTCAGTACTTC. Residues: CASKEVWGSAKNIQYF.

V usage is TRBV20-1 and J usage is TRBJ2-7, with 15 bases that match TRBD2. The germline V gene encodes CDR1 DFQATT and CDR2 SNEGSKA (reference sequence). This CDR3 contains 16 residues. V was pared by 6 bases and J by 2 bases, with 8 bases of the junction left unmatched. The CDR3: CSALGLAGGQTYEQYF. CDR3 nucleotide sequence: TGCAGTGCCCTTGGACTAGCGGGGGGGCAGACCTACGAGCAGTACTTC.

This clonotype showed up many times. V usage is TRBV7-3 and J usage is TRBJ1-4, with no clear D. This CDR3 has 13 amino acids. The V end lost 5 bases, the J end lost 6 bases, and 10 bases lay between the germline ends. CDR1 and CDR2 (germline): SGHTA, FQGTGA. The CDR3 DNA reads TGTGCCAGCAGCGCAGGAACCCATGAAAAACTGTTTTTT. Amino acids: CASSAGTHEKLFF. Drawing the rest from reference TRBV7-3 and TRBJ1-4, the complete variable domain is GAGVSQTPSNKVTEKGKYVELRCDPISGHTALYWYRQSLGQGPEFLIYFQGTGAADDSGLPNDRFFAVRPEGSVSTLKIQRTERGDSAVYLCASSAGTHEKLFFGSGTQLSVL.

This clonotype turned up a few times. The V gene is TRBV7-6, the J gene TRBJ2-7, with D tentatively TRBD1 (6 bases). This CDR3 spans 14 amino acids. Trimming stripped 1 base from V and 6 bases from J, with 13 bases between. Looked up from germline, CDR1 is SGHVS and CDR2 is FNYEAQ. CDR3 sequence reads: CASSLGDILSEQYF. The CDR3 nucleotides read TGTGCCAGCAGCTTAGGGGACATTCTATCCGAGCAGTACTTC.

There are many counts of this clonotype. This sequence joins TRBV27 and TRBJ1-5, with TRBD1 matching 9 bases. The CDR3 consists of 14 residues. V gave up 3 bases and J gave up 5 bases; unmatched junction bases: 2. Looked up from germline, CDR1 is MNHEY and CDR2 is SMNVEV (reference sequence). CDR3 residues: CASSFTGGHQPQHF. The CDR3 DNA is TGTGCCAGCAGTTTTACAGGGGGCCATCAGCCCCAGCATTTT.

This clonotype was recorded many times. The chain joins TRBV9 to TRBJ2-5, with TRBD2 identical over 7 bases. Germline trimming cut 0 bases from V and 6 bases from J; bases unmatched to any gene: 5. The CDR3 contains 14 residues. Germline V gene data show CDR1 as SGDLS and CDR2 as YYNGEE. CDR3 nucleotide sequence: TGTGCCAGCAGCGTAGCGGGAGGTGGAAAGACCCAGTACTTC. Translation gives CASSVAGGGKTQYF.

This clonotype was seen ten or more times. This chain joins TRBV6-4 and TRBJ2-3; 12 bases match TRBD2. Losses at the gene ends were 8 bases for V and 2 bases for J; bases not matched to a gene: 2. This CDR3 region has 14 residues. The germline V gene encodes CDR1 MRHNA and CDR2 SNTAGT. In DNA, the CDR3 is TGTGCCAGCGCTAGCGGGGGGGCCACAGATACGCAGTATTTT. This translates into CASASGGATDTQYF.

This chain uses TRBV29-1 with TRBJ1-6; TRBD1 matches at 9 bases. Germline lookup yields CDR1 SQVTM and CDR2 ANQGSEA. This CDR3 spans 12 amino acids. The trim removed 6 bases at V and 7 bases at J, leaving 1 base unmatched. The CDR3 is CSVGTGNSPLHF. The DNA of the CDR3 is TGCAGCGTAGGGACAGGGAATTCACCCCTCCACTTT.

This clonotype was observed many times. V is TRBV18 and J is TRBJ1-5; 9 bases map to TRBD1. The junction had 7 bases not matched to a gene; V was cut back by 6 bases and J by 7 bases. The CDR3 totals 14 residues. The germline V gene has CDR1 KGHSH and CDR2 LQKENI. The CDR3 protein is CASSPDRGYQPQHF. The CDR3 nucleotides are TGTGCCAGCTCTCCGGACAGGGGATACCAGCCCCAGCATTTT. Complete variable domain (other parts from reference TRBV18 and TRBJ1-5): NAGVMQNPRHLVRRRGQEARLRCSPMKGHSHVYWYRQLPEEGLKFMVYLQKENIIDESGMPKERFSAEFPKEGPSILRIQQVVRGDSAAYFCASSPDRGYQPQHFGDGTRLSIL.

This clonotype was seen ten or more times. This chain connects TRBV5-1 to TRBJ2-5; 8 bases agree with TRBD2. Per germline, CDR1 SGHRS and CDR2 YFSETQ. V lost 0 bases, J lost 3 bases, and 7 bases stayed unmatched. There are 16 residues in the CDR3. CDR3 in DNA: TGCGCCAGCAGCTTGGCCCTGGCGGGGGGTAAAGAGACCCAGTACTTC. Its translation: CASSLALAGGKETQYF.

This clonotype was seen more than once but under ten times. This rearrangement joins TRBV29-1 to TRBJ1-2, with 7 bases lining up with TRBD1. The CDR3 is made up of 14 amino acids. Trimming at V came to 3 bases and at J to 4 bases, leaving 8 bases not matched to a gene. CDR1 is SQVTM, CDR2 ANQGSEA, per germline. The DNA for the CDR3 is TGCAGCGTTGATGATGGACAGGCCCTCTATGGCTACACCTTC. Protein: CSVDDGQALYGYTF.

Concerning this clonotype itself: A much larger clone is a single base away; this may be a read error. This rearrangement joins TRBV19 to TRBJ2-2, with D possibly TRBD2 on 5 matching bases. Trimming took 7 bases from V and 6 from J, leaving 15 bases between them. This CDR3 contains 14 residues. The germline CDR1 and CDR2 sequences are LNHDA and SQIVND (reference sequence). CDR3 residues: CASTPQDSSGELFF. CDR3 sequence (DNA): TGTGCCAGTACTCCCCAGGACTCGTCCGGGGAGCTGTTTTTT.

Many counts were recorded for this clonotype. This chain uses TRBV5-1 with TRBJ1-1; the match to TRBD1 covers 7 bases. V was clipped by 4 bases and J by 8 bases; unmatched bases: 5. CDR1 and CDR2 (germline): SGHRS, YFSETQ. This CDR3 has 12 residues. The CDR3 DNA sequence: TGCGCCAGCAGCAAACAGGGGCTCGAAGCTTTCTTT. Translating it yields CASSKQGLEAFF.

There are many counts of this clonotype. CDR3 bases: TGCGCCAGCAGCTTGGGGGGCAACCAAGAGACCCAGTACTTC. It is translated as CASSLGGNQETQYF. The chain links TRBV5-1 to TRBJ2-5, with D perhaps matching TRBD1 (5 bases). The V and J ends lost 0 bases and 0 bases respectively, with 6 bases between them. This CDR3 is built from 14 residues. CDR1 and CDR2 from the germline V gene are SGHRS and YFSETQ.

This clonotype was picked up many times. The V and J genes are TRBV6-5 and TRBJ1-3, with 7 bases fitting TRBD1. Germline V lookup: CDR1 MNHEY, CDR2 SVGAGI. Trimming at V came to 2 bases and at J to 0 bases, leaving 4 bases not matched to a gene. The CDR3 consists of 16 residues. The CDR3 protein is CASSYAAGGSGNTIYF. CDR3 DNA sequence: TGTGCCAGCAGTTACGCCGCAGGGGGCTCTGGAAACACCATATATTTT.

This clonotype was observed at least ten times. This rearrangement joins TRBV3-1 to TRBJ2-7; TRBD1 is a possible D gene (5 bases). Germline-derived CDR1 and CDR2 are LGHDT and YNNKEL (reference sequence). Trimming removed 4 bases at V and 1 base at J, with 8 bases between. CDR3 length equals 13 residues. CDR3 region: CASSRGRSYEQYF. In DNA, the CDR3 is TGTGCCAGCAGCCGGGGCAGGTCCTACGAGCAGTACTTC.

This clonotype appeared many times. The rearrangement uses TRBV19 and TRBJ1-2, with D perhaps TRBD1 (5 bases). Germline V gives CDR1 LNHDA, CDR2 SQIVND (reference sequence). The germline V and J ends were trimmed by 1 base and 12 bases, with 18 bases remaining between them. The CDR3 is 14 amino acids. The CDR3, as DNA: TGTGCCAGTAGTATAGTAGGCCCCGGTATGGGGCACACCTTC. Encoded protein: CASSIVGPGMGHTF.

The sample holds many counts of this clonotype. The rearrangement joins TRBV7-3 to TRBJ1-1; 11 nucleotides align to TRBD1. This CDR3 has 15 amino acids. Germline V gene lookup returns CDR1 SGHTA and CDR2 FQGTGA. After removal of 9 bases from V and 4 bases from J, the junction contained 10 bases not matched to a gene. CDR3: CASRRTGGESTEAFF. CDR3 coding DNA: TGTGCCAGTCGCCGGACAGGGGGCGAGTCCACTGAAGCTTTCTTT.

This clonotype has a count of ten or more. The J gene is TRBJ2-7, the V gene TRBV5-1, with D tentatively TRBD1 (6 bases). V was pared by 4 bases and J by 5 bases, with 16 bases between. The germline V gene has CDR1 SGHRS and CDR2 YFSETQ. This CDR3 spans 14 amino acids. This CDR3 reads CASSVTTGDDEQYF. Here the CDR3 DNA reads TGCGCCAGCAGCGTAACGACAGGAGACGACGAGCAGTACTTC.

This clonotype has ten or more counts. The rearrangement joins TRBV7-6 to TRBJ2-1; D is possibly TRBD1 (5 bases). CDR1 and CDR2 from the germline V gene are SGHVS and FNYEAQ. Trimming pared 1 base from V and 3 bases from J, leaving 7 bases between. The CDR3 spans 14 residues. CDR3: CASSLGQGYNEQFF. Here the CDR3 DNA reads TGTGCCAGCAGCTTAGGGCAGGGCTACAATGAGCAGTTCTTC.

This clonotype was counted between two and nine times. V gene TRBV6-1 combines with J gene TRBJ2-7, with 7 bases that match TRBD2. The CDR3 sequence is 14 residues long. Germline trimming cut 4 bases from V and 3 bases from J; bases unmatched to any gene: 6. Germline V gene data show CDR1 as MNHNS and CDR2 as SASEGT. CDR3 amino acids: CASSVLGDYYEQYF. The CDR3, as DNA: TGTGCCAGCAGTGTGCTGGGGGACTACTACGAGCAGTACTTC.

This clonotype has at least ten counts. CDR3 loop: CASSYPYYEQYF. DNA for the CDR3: TGTGCCAGCAGTTACCCTTACTACGAGCAGTACTTC. The rearrangement joins TRBV6-2 or TRBV6-3 to TRBJ2-7; D is uncertain. Trimming cost V 2 bases and J 3 bases, with 5 bases left between them. This CDR3 is 12 amino acids long. Germline V CDR1 and CDR2: MNHEY, SVGEGT.

This clonotype was picked up many times. The V and J genes are TRBV19 and TRBJ2-1; maybe TRBD1 (5 bases). This CDR3 contains 13 residues. The germline V gene has CDR1 LNHDA and CDR2 SQIVND (reference sequence). Trimming pared 3 bases from V and 5 bases from J, leaving 8 bases between. This chain's CDR3 is CASSMGHNNEQFF. Here the CDR3 DNA reads TGTGCCAGTAGTATGGGGCACAACAATGAGCAGTTCTTC.

In this sample, this clonotype turned up many times. The V gene is TRBV21-1, the J gene TRBJ2-7; the D call in the table, TRBD1, was not verified against the DNA. TRBV21-1 is a pseudogene. The CDR3 is made up of 15 amino acids. The CDR3 sequence is CASSKERQGAGEQYF. The CDR3 DNA sequence: TGTGCCAGCAGCAAAGAAAGACAGGGGGCAGGCGAGCAGTACTTC.

This clonotype was detected ten times or more. A junction end diverges from the germline sequence, so it may reflect a read error. The chain joins TRBV7-2 to TRBJ2-1, with TRBD2 identical over 9 bases. In germline, CDR1 is SGHTA, CDR2 FQGNSA. The CDR3 is 16 residues long. The CDR3 nucleotides read TGTGCCAGCAGCATAGCTAGCGGGGCTGTTATAAACGAGCAGTTCTTC. Its protein product is CASSIASGAVINEQFF.

This clonotype occurred a few times. The V call is TRBV6-1, the J call TRBJ1-6; D unclear. CDR1 and CDR2 from the germline V gene are MNHNS and SASEGT. The CDR3 is made up of 13 amino acids. With 7 bases removed from V and 7 bases from J, the gap between germline ends came to 11 bases. The CDR3 loop reads CASNSGFNSPLHF. DNA for the CDR3: TGTGCCAGCAATTCGGGATTCAATTCACCCCTCCACTTT.